This TCR beta chain was obtained from a study of CD8 T cells in Susac syndrome. RNA totalling roughly 0.5 to 1 ug underwent reverse transcription with random hexamers. TCR beta CDR3 was amplified by immunoSEQ multiplex PCR. This amplification extended across 54 Vbeta and 13 Jbeta segments. TCRdb independently ran MiXCR on the immunoSEQ multiplex PCR reads; one entry per CDR3 protein. The sample gives 300,000 to 350,000 distinct CDR3 sequences, around 90% of which show up once; over 0.05% is in the top ten. The CDR3 is 13 residues long. This clonotype was seen only a few times. The junction shows a germline mismatch at one end, possibly a read error.

This sequence originates from a human donor with multiple sclerosis. This chain joins TRBV23-1 and TRBJ2-3, with a possible D match to TRBD2 (5 bases). TRBV23-1 is an ORF; its function is uncertain. Material: CD4+ T cells from PBMCs. DNA of the CDR3: TGTGCCAGCAGCGGACTGGGCACAGATACGCAGTATTTT. Its protein is CASSGLGTDTQYF.